Shown below are 7 T cell receptor beta chains from a single sample sequenced in a study of blood T cell repertoires in COVID-19. Some clones are missing from TCRdb's copy, which holds only in-frame ones; the method was immunoSEQ multiplex PCR. The table lists some 130,000 clones, about 85% of them singletons. Sequencing input: peripheral blood. Every receptor here comes from a man older than 75 with acute or convalescent COVID-19.

This rearrangement joins TRBV7-9 to TRBJ1-2; TRBD1 matches 8 bases. The CDR3 has 18 residues. V trimming: 1 base; J trimming: 2 bases; junction bases outside the gene matches: 12. Looked up from germline, CDR1 is SEHNR and CDR2 is FQNEAQ (reference sequence). The CDR3 bases are TGTGCCAGCAGCTTAGGTCAGGCCAAGGGACAGGCGAACTATGGCTACACCTTC. Residues: CASSLGQAKGQANYGYTF.

V gene TRBV27 combines with J gene TRBJ2-7; TRBD1 matches at 11 bases. The CDR3 has 14 residues. Germline trimming cut 5 bases from V and 4 bases from J; bases unmatched to any gene: 4. Germline V lookup: CDR1 MNHEY, CDR2 SMNVEV (reference sequence). The CDR3 region is CASSMDRGQYEQYF. The CDR3 nucleotides are TGTGCCAGCAGTATGGACAGGGGGCAATACGAGCAGTACTTC.

CDR3: CASSLVQGSEKLFF. CDR3 bases: TGTGCCAGCAGCTTAGTCCAGGGGAGTGAAAAACTGTTTTTT. V gene TRBV7-9 combines with J gene TRBJ1-4; tentative D call: TRBD1 (6 bases). The CDR3 is 14 amino acids. V was cut by 1 base and J by 7 bases, with 10 bases left in between. Germline V gives CDR1 SEHNR, CDR2 FQNEAQ (reference sequence).

The chain carries TRBV5-8 and TRBJ1-1, with D tentatively TRBD1 (5 bases). The CDR3 has 14 amino acids. Germline V gene sequence: CDR1 SGHTS, CDR2 YDEGEE. The V end was cut by 1 base, the J end by 6 bases, with 13 bases between. CDR3 bases: TGTGCCAGCAGCTTGACTGACTGGGGCTCTGAAGCTTTCTTT. Its translation is CASSLTDWGSEAFF.

V gene TRBV18 combines with J gene TRBJ1-1; no reliable D call. The V end was cut by 5 bases, the J end by 3 bases, with 10 bases between. The germline gives CDR1 KGHSH, CDR2 LQKENI. This CDR3 has 13 amino acids. This CDR3 is CASSIGRDTEAFF. DNA for the CDR3: TGTGCCAGCTCAATCGGGAGGGACACTGAAGCTTTCTTT.

This chain connects TRBV10-3 to TRBJ2-1, with 7 bases aligning to TRBD1. Losses at the gene ends were 2 bases for V and 6 bases for J; bases not matched to a gene: 7. CDR1 and CDR2 from the germline V gene are ENHRY and SYGVKD. The CDR3 covers 15 residues. CDR3 loop: CAISEKGDRVNEQFF. In DNA form, the CDR3 reads TGTGCCATCAGTGAGAAAGGAGACAGGGTCAATGAGCAGTTCTTC.

The chain is built from TRBV4-3 and TRBJ1-3; maybe TRBD1 (6 bases). The CDR3 has 16 amino acids. V gave up 4 bases and J gave up 0 bases, with 13 bases separating them. CDR1 is LGHNA, CDR2 YSLEER, per germline. For the CDR3, the DNA is TGCGCCAGCAGCCGCGAGACAGGACACTCTGGAAACACCATATATTTT. It encodes CASSRETGHSGNTIYF.